This T cell receptor beta chain originates from a study of CXCR3-negative and CXCR3-positive naive CD8 T cells. The TRB cDNA libraries were prepared by 5' RACE with UMI labels. After re-calling the 5' RACE reads, TCRdb lists one entry per CDR3 protein, DNA absent. The sample holds fewer than 55,000 distinct CDR3 sequences. The CDR3 has 13 amino acids. The germline V gene has CDR1 SGHRS and CDR2 YFSETQ. The receptor's source is a human donor in good health. Some clones in this sample may be carry-over from other donors' samples. Sequences were obtained from naive CXCR3- CD8+ T cells from blood. Regarding subset: CD45RO-CCR7+CD27+CD95- naive CD8+ T cells lacking CXCR3 (TNR3-). This rearrangement joins TRBV5-1 to TRBJ2-7. The chain's CDR3 is CASSFGRLYEQYF.